What follows are 23 T cell receptor beta chains derived from one specimen sequenced in a study of blood T cells in healthy people across ages. Alongside a J-beta primer mix, a sample-barcoded 5' primer served in a second PCR lasting roughly 7 to 12 cycles. TCRdb ran MiXCR on the 5' RACE reads and lists one entry per CDR3 protein. The table includes roughly 1,700,000 distinct CDR3 sequences, 25% to 30% detected once. Sequencing was performed on blood. Every receptor here comes from a woman aged 25 to 45 in good health.

This clonotype turned up a few times. The chain carries TRBV5-5 and TRBJ2-1, with D perhaps matching TRBD1 (5 bases). CDR3 length equals 14 residues. V was shortened by 1 base and J by 9 bases, with 14 bases between the two germline ends. Germline V gives CDR1 SGHKS, CDR2 YYEKEE (reference sequence). In nucleotides, the CDR3 is TGTGCCAGCAGCTTGTGGACCCCTAGGGGTGAGCAGTTCTTC. It encodes CASSLWTPRGEQFF. Together with reference TRBV5-5 and TRBJ2-1, the CDR3 gives the full variable domain: DAGVTQSPTHLIKTRGQQVTLRCSPISGHKSVSWYQQVLGQGPQFIFQYYEKEERGRGNFPDRFSARQFPNYSSELNVNALLLGDSALYLCASSLWTPRGEQFFGPGTRLTVL.

The chain uses TRBV5-1 and TRBJ2-1, with 7 bases lining up with TRBD2. Germline CDR1 is SGHRS and CDR2 is YFSETQ. After removal of 1 base from V and 3 bases from J, the junction contained 7 bases not matched to a gene. The CDR3 consists of 16 residues. The CDR3, as DNA: TGCGCCAGCAGCTTGTTGGCTAGCGGTGTCTACAATGAGCAGTTCTTC. Protein sequence: CASSLLASGVYNEQFF.

J is TRBJ1-1 and V is TRBV6-5; D is perhaps TRBD1 (6 bases). Germline values: CDR1 MNHEY, CDR2 SVGAGI. The CDR3 sequence is 14 residues long. The ends were cut back, 3 bases at V and 5 bases at J, with 13 bases in the middle. CDR3 amino acids: CASSYGGLGTEAFF. CDR3 coding DNA: TGTGCCAGCAGTTATGGGGGGCTGGGTACTGAAGCTTTCTTT.

The chain couples TRBV12-3 or TRBV12-4 to TRBJ1-2, with D tentatively TRBD1 (5 bases). Trimming pared 5 bases from V and 8 bases from J, leaving 12 bases between. The CDR3 spans 12 residues. CDR3 residues: CASSVGTPGYTF. CDR3 DNA sequence: TGTGCCAGCAGTGTCGGGACTCCCGGCTACACCTTC.

A few counts support this clonotype. This chain uses TRBV7-2 with TRBJ2-5, with TRBD2 matching 11 bases. The J segment lost 4 bases and the V segment lost 5 bases, leaving 9 bases of the junction unmatched. Germline V CDR1 and CDR2: SGHTA, FQGNSA. The CDR3 runs 16 residues. CDR3 DNA sequence: TGTGCCAGCAGCCCCCAACTAGCGGGAGTGGGAGAGACCCAGTACTTC. It codes for CASSPQLAGVGETQYF. The full variable domain, with the rest looked up from reference TRBV7-2 and TRBJ2-5, is GAGVSQSPSNKVTEKGKDVELRCDPISGHTALYWYRQSLGQGLEFLIYFQGNSAPDKSGLPSDRFSAERTGGSVSTLTIQRTQQEDSAVYLCASSPQLAGVGETQYFGPGTRLLVL.

There are a few counts of this clonotype. This sequence joins TRBV5-1 and TRBJ2-7; 13 nucleotides align to TRBD2. Losses at the gene ends were 4 bases for V and 5 bases for J; bases not matched to a gene: 3. Germline V lookup: CDR1 SGHRS, CDR2 YFSETQ. The CDR3 consists of 14 residues. For the CDR3, the DNA is TGCGCCAGCAGCACGGGACTAGCGGGAAACGAGCAGTACTTC. This translates into CASSTGLAGNEQYF.

V and J are TRBV6-6 and TRBJ1-2, with TRBD1 matching 8 bases. V shed 2 bases and J 2 bases; nucleotides not matched to a gene: 1. The CDR3 sequence is 14 residues long. Germline CDR1 and CDR2: MNHNY and SVGAGI (reference sequence). CDR3 DNA: TGTGCCAGCAGTTACAGGACAGGGAACTATGGCTACACCTTC. Translating it yields CASSYRTGNYGYTF.

V gene TRBV5-1 combines with J gene TRBJ2-5; 7 bases fit TRBD1. Trimming took 2 bases from V and 2 from J; bases not matched to a gene: 3. CDR1 and CDR2 (germline): SGHRS, YFSETQ. CDR3 length equals 14 residues. CDR3 loop: CASSFDRVQETQYF. CDR3 in DNA: TGCGCCAGCAGCTTCGACAGGGTACAAGAGACCCAGTACTTC.

This clonotype came up many times. This chain links TRBV29-1 with TRBJ2-7, with D hard to call. The J call is doubtful: the DNA matches TRBJ2-5 better. Per the germline V gene, CDR1 is SQVTM and CDR2 is ANQGSEA. This CDR3 comprises 13 residues. The CDR3 DNA is TGCAGCGTTGAAGACTTATCTAGTCAGACCCAGTACTTC. Encoded protein: CSVEDLSSQTQYF.

This rearrangement joins TRBV20-1 to TRBJ1-2; 7 bases match TRBD1. The CDR3 extends over 14 amino acids. Losses at the gene ends were 4 bases for V and 2 bases for J; bases not matched to a gene: 7. The germline CDR1 and CDR2 sequences are DFQATT and SNEGSKA (reference sequence). In nucleotides, the CDR3 is TGCAGTGCTACAGAACAGGGGCCCAACTATGGCTACACCTTC. It specifies CSATEQGPNYGYTF.

The chain joins TRBV24-1 to TRBJ1-1; D call uncertain. V lost 2 bases and J lost 5, with 14 bases in between. CDR1 is KGHDR, CDR2 SFDVKD, per germline. CDR3 length equals 15 residues. CDR3 nucleotide sequence: TGTGCCACCAGTGATTCGCACACCATCTCTACTGAAGCTTTCTTT. Protein sequence: CATSDSHTISTEAFF.

This clonotype was counted at least ten times. J is TRBJ2-7 and V is TRBV9, with D possibly matching TRBD1 (5 bases). V shed 3 bases and J shed 6 bases, with 31 bases lying between them. The CDR3 has 19 residues. The germline V gene has CDR1 SGDLS and CDR2 YYNGEE. This CDR3 is CASSARKGNWRLTRCEQYF. The DNA of the CDR3 is TGTGCCAGCAGCGCCCGTAAGGGGAATTGGCGCCTTACGCGCTGCGAGCAGTACTTC.

The rearrangement links TRBV11-2 to TRBJ2-1; 14 bases match TRBD2. Germline trimming cut 2 bases from V and 7 bases from J; bases unmatched to any gene: 13. This CDR3 comprises 19 residues. CDR1 and CDR2 from the germline V gene are SGHAT and FQNNGV. DNA for the CDR3: TGTGCCAGCAGCTTACCCCTATCCGGGACTAGCGGGAGTAAGAATGAGCAGTTCTTC. It yields the protein CASSLPLSGTSGSKNEQFF.

This clonotype was observed a handful of times. This sequence joins TRBV24-1 and TRBJ2-3, with TRBD1 identical over 7 bases. The CDR3 extends over 17 amino acids. J gave up 3 bases and V 3 bases, and 11 bases lay outside the gene matches. Germline CDR1 KGHDR, CDR2 SFDVKD. The CDR3 DNA sequence: TGTGCCACCAGTGATAGAACCACGGGACAGTCAACAGATACGCAGTATTTT. It yields the protein CATSDRTTGQSTDTQYF.

This clonotype was seen more than once but under ten times. The CDR3: CAISGPGADHISGANVLTF. DNA of the CDR3: TGTGCCATCAGTGGGCCGGGGGCGGACCATATCTCTGGGGCCAACGTCCTGACTTTC. This rearrangement joins TRBV10-3 to TRBJ2-6; TRBD1 or TRBD2 may be the D gene (6 bases each). Germline CDR1 is ENHRY and CDR2 is SYGVKD. The CDR3 covers 19 residues. Trimming removed 4 bases at V and 0 bases at J, with 19 bases between.

This chain links TRBV24-1 with TRBJ2-1, with D perhaps TRBD2 (5 bases). V lost 2 bases and J 5 bases, leaving 12 bases between the germline ends. This CDR3 has 15 residues. Germline V gene lookup returns CDR1 KGHDR and CDR2 SFDVKD. The CDR3 DNA reads TGTGCCACCAGTGATTCTATAACTAGTAACAATGAGCAGTTCTTC. It codes for CATSDSITSNNEQFF.

This chain joins TRBV5-5 and TRBJ2-7, with 8 nucleotides matching TRBD1. The end of the DNA fits TRBJ2-5 better, so the J call may be wrong. Germline V gene lookup returns CDR1 SGHKS and CDR2 YYEKEE (reference sequence). The CDR3 runs 14 residues. CDR3 in amino acids: CASSKGQASGTQYF. The CDR3 region has the DNA TGTGCCAGCAGTAAGGGACAGGCATCAGGGACCCAGTACTTC.

This clonotype was observed at least ten times. The genes are TRBV12-3 or TRBV12-4 and TRBJ2-3; 8 nucleotides line up with TRBD2. V shed 7 bases and J 6 bases; nucleotides not matched to a gene: 9. The CDR3 loop spans 14 amino acids. The CDR3 reads CASIRTSPRDTQYF. The CDR3 region has the DNA TGTGCCAGCATCCGGACTAGCCCGAGGGATACGCAGTATTTT.

The J gene is TRBJ2-5, the V gene TRBV5-1; possibly TRBD1 for D (6 bases). Deletions cut 4 bases from V and 6 bases from J, with 19 bases between. CDR1 SGHRS and CDR2 YFSETQ come from the germline V gene. There are 15 residues in the CDR3. The CDR3 sequence is CASSASTTGSQTQYF. The CDR3 DNA sequence: TGCGCCAGCAGCGCCTCAACTACAGGGAGTCAGACCCAGTACTTC. The full variable domain, its missing parts supplied by reference TRBV5-1 and TRBJ2-5, is KAGVTQTPRYLIKTRGQQVTLSCSPISGHRSVSWYQQTPGQGLQFLFEYFSETQRNKGNFPGRFSGRQFSNSRSEMNVSTLELGDSALYLCASSASTTGSQTQYFGPGTRLLVL.

This chain links TRBV15 with TRBJ2-1, with D possibly TRBD2 on 5 matching bases. From germline, CDR1 is LNHNV and CDR2 YYDKDF (reference sequence). V was pared by 1 base and J by 9 bases, with 16 bases between. This CDR3 comprises 15 residues. The CDR3 here is CATSRAVRGRSEQFF. In nucleotides, the CDR3 is TGTGCCACCAGCAGAGCCGTGCGAGGGCGATCTGAGCAGTTCTTC.

This clonotype has a handful of counts. The CDR3 region has the DNA TGTGCCAGCAGCCCAGGGGGACTAGCGGGGGATGAGCAGTTCTTC. This encodes CASSPGGLAGDEQFF. The chain carries TRBV5-5 and TRBJ2-1, with TRBD2 identical over 14 bases. The CDR3 loop spans 15 amino acids. Germline CDR1 SGHKS, CDR2 YYEKEE (reference sequence). The V gene end was trimmed by 4 bases and the J gene end by 8 bases; junction bases not matched to a gene: 5. The whole variable domain, filled in from reference TRBV5-5 and TRBJ2-1, reads DAGVTQSPTHLIKTRGQQVTLRCSPISGHKSVSWYQQVLGQGPQFIFQYYEKEERGRGNFPDRFSARQFPNYSSELNVNALLLGDSALYLCASSPGGLAGDEQFFGPGTRLTVL.

The chain carries TRBV28 and TRBJ1-5; TRBD1 agrees at 7 bases. Germline V gene data show CDR1 as MDHEN and CDR2 as SYDVKM. J lost 0 bases, V lost 2 bases, and 19 bases had no gene match. The CDR3 totals 21 residues. The CDR3 sequence is CASSLTLSGFYRGYSNQPQHF. The CDR3 nucleotides read TGTGCCAGCAGTTTAACGTTGTCTGGGTTTTACAGGGGATATAGCAATCAGCCCCAGCATTTT.

This clonotype was picked up a small number of times. This chain uses TRBV12-3 or TRBV12-4 with TRBJ2-1, with D perhaps TRBD1 or TRBD2 (6 bases each). The CDR3 sequence is 12 residues long. V gave up 5 bases and J gave up 9 bases, with 11 bases separating them. The CDR3 is CASSPGEAEQFF. The CDR3 DNA reads as TGTGCCAGCAGTCCAGGGGAGGCTGAGCAGTTCTTC.